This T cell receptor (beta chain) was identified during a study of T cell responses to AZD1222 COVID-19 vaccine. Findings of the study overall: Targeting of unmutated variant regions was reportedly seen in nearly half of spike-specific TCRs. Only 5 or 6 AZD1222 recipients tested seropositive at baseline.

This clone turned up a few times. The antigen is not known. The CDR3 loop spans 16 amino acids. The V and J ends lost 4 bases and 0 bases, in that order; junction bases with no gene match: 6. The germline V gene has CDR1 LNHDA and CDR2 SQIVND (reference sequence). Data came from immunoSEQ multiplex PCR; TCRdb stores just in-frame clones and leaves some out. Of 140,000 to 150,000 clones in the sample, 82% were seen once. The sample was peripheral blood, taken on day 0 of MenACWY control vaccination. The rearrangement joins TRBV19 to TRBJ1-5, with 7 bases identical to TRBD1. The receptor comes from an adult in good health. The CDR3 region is CASSTGTVLSNQPQHF. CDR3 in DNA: TGTGCCAGTAGTACCGGGACAGTACTTAGCAATCAGCCCCAGCATTTT.